Listed below are T cell receptor beta chains from one sample, sequenced in a study of neurological immune-mediated disorders. In TCRdb, the 5' RACE reads were re-called with MiXCR into one record per CDR3 protein. The sample includes approximately 59,000 distinct CDR3 sequences, over 4% of them seen just once. Sequenced sample: PBMCs. These receptors were collected from a human donor with multiple sclerosis. The donor label of this sample is uncertain. Each CDR3 is given with its conserved first and last residue. D genes are given only for firm matches. For some rows the clone size is stated as once, few or many, or as a class when expanded; others skip it.

abundance	d_gene	v_gene	j_gene	CDR3aa	CDR3nt
.	.	TRBV10-2	TRBJ2-7	CASSEFRGGGEQYF	TGCGCCAGCAGTGAGTTTCGGGGTGGGGGCGAGCAGTACTTC
many	TRBD1	TRBV20-1	TRBJ1-1	CSAPSLAGGVGTEAFF	TGCAGTGCTCCTTCCCTCGCAGGGGGCGTGGGAACTGAAGCTTTCTTT
.	.	TRBV29-1	TRBJ2-1	CSVDNRGTYNEQFF	TGCAGCGTTGATAACCGGGGGACCTACAATGAGCAGTTCTTC
many	.	TRBV9	TRBJ1-5	CASSVGLMGNQPQHF	TGTGCCAGCAGCGTAGGGCTAATGGGCAATCAGCCCCAGCATTTT
many	.	TRBV5-1	TRBJ2-7	CASSFSVGYEQYF	TGCGCCAGCAGCTTCTCGGTGGGCTACGAGCAGTACTTC
many	.	TRBV29-1	TRBJ1-2	CSVEDEAGNGYTF	TGCAGCGTTGAAGATGAGGCAGGGAATGGCTACACCTTC
many	.	TRBV20-1	TRBJ2-1	CSAYRPTDNEQFF	TGCAGTGCCTACAGGCCTACCGACAATGAGCAGTTCTTC
.	.	TRBV19	TRBJ2-2	CASSNWAGELFF	TGTGCCAGTAGTAATTGGGCCGGGGAGCTGTTTTTT
many	.	TRBV20-1	TRBJ1-5	CSARLRDSNQPQHF	TGCAGTGCTCGCCTCCGGGACAGCAATCAGCCCCAGCATTTT
many	.	TRBV15	TRBJ2-4	CATSRDTRANIQYF	TGTGCCACCAGCAGAGATACCAGGGCGAACATTCAGTACTTC
many	TRBD1	TRBV9	TRBJ2-7	CASSVGLGQGVYEQYF	TGTGCCAGCAGCGTAGGATTGGGACAGGGGGTCTACGAGCAGTACTTC
many	TRBD2	TRBV28	TRBJ2-3	CASSSAGTSGYDTQYF	TGTGCCAGCAGTTCTGCCGGGACTAGCGGGTACGATACGCAGTATTTT
many	.	TRBV2	TRBJ2-2	CASKRRGNTGELFF	TGTGCCAGCAAGCGGAGAGGGAACACCGGGGAGCTGTTTTTT
many	TRBD2	TRBV5-1	TRBJ2-1	CASRLAGGGYNEQFF	TGCGCCAGCAGACTAGCGGGGGGGGGATACAATGAGCAGTTCTTC
.	.	TRBV4-1	TRBJ1-1	CASSGPLRGTEAFF	TGCGCCAGCAGCGGACCCCTGAGAGGGACTGAAGCTTTCTTT
.	.	TRBV4-1	TRBJ1-5	CASSQGGGGSNQPQHF	TGCGCCAGCAGCCAAGGGGGGGGTGGAAGCAATCAGCCCCAGCATTTT
many	.	TRBV10-3	TRBJ2-4	CAISDQLRGTQYF	TGTGCCATCAGTGACCAACTAAGAGGAACTCAGTACTTC
medium-sized	TRBD1	TRBV4-1	TRBJ2-6	CASSHSGTGATGANVLTF	TGCGCCAGCAGCCATTCCGGGACAGGGGCGACAGGGGCCAACGTCCTGACTTTC
many	TRBD2	TRBV6-1	TRBJ2-1	CASSENGLARFF	TGTGCCAGCAGCGAAAACGGACTAGCTCGGTTCTTC
.	TRBD1	TRBV20-1	TRBJ1-6	CSVLDGDRGPLHF	TGCAGTGTCCTAGACGGGGACAGGGGACCCCTCCACTTT
.	.	TRBV20-1	TRBJ2-3	CSARGDTPDTQYF	TGCAGTGCTAGGGGGGACACACCAGATACGCAGTATTTT
many	TRBD2	TRBV5-1	TRBJ2-1	CASSPTSGSYNEQFF	TGCGCCAGCAGCCCCACTAGCGGCTCCTACAATGAGCAGTTCTTC
many	TRBD1	TRBV2	TRBJ1-5	CASSTGQGAGQPQHF	TGTGCCAGCAGTACGGGACAGGGGGCAGGTCAGCCCCAGCATTTT
many	.	TRBV5-1	TRBJ2-7	CASSPPATGASSYEQYF	TGCGCCAGCAGCCCTCCCGCGACAGGTGCGAGCTCCTACGAGCAGTACTTC
many	.	TRBV20-1	TRBJ1-2	CSAFDLYGYTF	TGCAGTGCTTTTGACCTCTATGGCTACACCTTC
.	.	TRBV5-1	TRBJ1-1	CASSAGQQNTEAFF	TGCGCCAGCAGCGCGGGACAACAGAACACTGAAGCTTTCTTT
many	TRBD1	TRBV12-3/TRBV12-4	TRBJ1-1	CASTIPGQGMNTEAFF	TGTGCCAGCACCATACCGGGACAGGGCATGAACACTGAAGCTTTCTTT
many	TRBD1	TRBV5-5	TRBJ1-2	CASSLGGTGILYGYTF	TGTGCCAGCAGCTTGGGTGGGACAGGCATACTCTATGGCTACACCTTC
many	.	TRBV5-1	TRBJ1-1	CASSLAGMNTEAFF	TGCGCCAGCAGCTTGGCAGGGATGAACACTGAAGCTTTCTTT
many	.	TRBV9	TRBJ2-3	CASSVGDTDTQYF	TGTGCCAGCAGCGTCGGGGACACAGATACGCAGTATTTT
.	.	TRBV10-2	TRBJ1-3	CASIEGVYSGNTIYF	TGCGCCAGCATTGAAGGCGTATACTCTGGAAACACCATATATTTT
many	.	TRBV7-9	TRBJ1-2	CASSLTQLYGYTF	TGTGCCAGCAGCCTTACCCAACTATATGGCTACACCTTC
many	TRBD1	TRBV20-1	TRBJ2-5	CSAGFRTGQETQYF	TGCAGTGCAGGATTTCGGACAGGCCAAGAGACCCAGTACTTC
many	TRBD1	TRBV9	TRBJ1-6	CASSDQTGADSPLHF	TGTGCCAGCAGCGATCAAACAGGGGCGGATTCACCCCTCCACTTT
many	.	TRBV5-1	TRBJ2-3	CASSRDKNSYTDTQYF	TGCGCCAGCAGCCGCGACAAAAACTCTTACACAGATACGCAGTATTTT
many	.	TRBV18	TRBJ1-5	CASSQEQAQPQHF	TGTGCCAGCTCACAGGAACAGGCGCAGCCCCAGCATTTT
many	.	TRBV7-8	TRBJ1-4	CASSLGGWGEKLFF	TGTGCCAGCAGCTTGGGGGGGTGGGGTGAAAAACTGTTTTTT
many	.	TRBV20-1	TRBJ1-2	CSARVGGAIYGYTF	TGCAGTGCTAGAGTCGGGGGCGCAATCTATGGCTACACCTTC
many	.	TRBV3-1	TRBJ2-7	CASSQGGTGFYEQYF	TGTGCCAGCAGCCAAGGGGGGACTGGTTTCTACGAGCAGTACTTC
many	.	TRBV5-1	TRBJ2-5	CASSSYRTALETQYF	TGCGCCAGCAGCTCCTACCGGACAGCGCTGGAGACCCAGTACTTC
many	.	TRBV10-3	TRBJ2-3	CAIRTGSLSTDTQYF	TGTGCCATCAGAACAGGGTCCCTTAGCACAGATACGCAGTATTTT
many	TRBD2	TRBV9	TRBJ2-1	CASSAGGRFLPIYNEQFF	TGTGCCAGCAGCGCCGGGGGGAGATTCCTACCCATCTACAATGAGCAGTTCTTC
many	TRBD2	TRBV20-1	TRBJ2-1	CSARAGGPYNEQFF	TGCAGTGCTAGAGCGGGGGGGCCATACAATGAGCAGTTCTTC